Given below is one T cell receptor (beta chain) in context. This sample is drawn from a study of blood T cell repertoires in COVID-19. Study at large: Acute-phase and convalescent COVID-19 samples originated in the United States, Italy and Spain.

Only in-frame clones appear in the TCRdb table, and some are missing; sequencing was by immunoSEQ multiplex PCR. The profile shows fewer than 400,000 clones, 85% of them singletons. The V end lost 1 base, the J end lost 6 bases, and 12 bases lay between the germline ends. Germline V CDR1 and CDR2: SGHAT, FQNNGV. The CDR3 covers 14 residues. Sample: PBMCs or T cells enriched from blood (not recorded which). The rearrangement uses TRBV11-2 and TRBJ1-1; D not resolved. The TCR sequence derives from a woman aged 25 to 39 who had been exposed to COVID-19. DNA for the CDR3: TGTGCCAGCAGCTTAGCTGTCAGGATTTCTGAAGCTTTCTTT. It translates to CASSLAVRISEAFF.